This T cell receptor (beta chain) emerged from a study of radiotherapy plus CTLA-4 blockade in lung cancer. Study as a whole: Among patients, more than 15% showed objective responses, and approximately 31% had disease control.

The method was immunoSEQ multiplex PCR; TCRdb's version includes in-frame clones alone and lacks a portion of them. The sample holds about 90,000 clones, about four fifths seen once. Focal radiation plus CTLA-4 blockade with ipilimumab was administered to patients who had chemo-refractory metastatic non-small-cell lung cancer. CDR1 is SGHTA and CDR2 is FQGNSA in the germline V gene. The CDR3 runs to 18 residues. Trimming took 2 bases from V and 0 from J, leaving 17 bases between them. The genes are TRBV7-2 and TRBJ1-3; unclear D gene. This TCR derives from a human donor with non-small cell lung cancer that progressed on radiotherapy plus ipilimumab. The specimen was peripheral blood, collected from a patient treated with radiotherapy plus ipilimumab. The CDR3 DNA sequence: TGTGCCAGCAGCTTAAATCCGGCAGTACTAACCTCTGGAAACACCATATATTTT. This sequence encodes CASSLNPAVLTSGNTIYF. The whole variable domain, filled in from reference TRBV7-2 and TRBJ1-3, reads GAGVSQSPSNKVTEKGKDVELRCDPISGHTALYWYRQSLGQGLEFLIYFQGNSAPDKSGLPSDRFSAERTGGSVSTLTIQRTQQEDSAVYLCASSLNPAVLTSGNTIYFGEGSWLTVV.